The rows below give T cell receptor beta chains drawn from one sample of a study of blood T cell repertoires in COVID-19. Sequencing was performed with immunoSEQ multiplex PCR; in TCRdb, only in-frame clones are kept and a portion is missing. The sample comprises 380,000 or so clones, 70% to 90% of which are singletons, and approximately 1.2% rests with the top ten. Sequenced material: peripheral blood. These receptors all stem from a man in his forties or fifties with acute or convalescent COVID-19. The CDR3 runs from the conserved cysteine through the conserved F or W. Each record gives: clone size, D gene, V gene, J gene, CDR3 protein, CDR3 DNA. The D gene is left open where the match is weak. The size field is filled for only some rows; it gives once, few, many or a size class.

>.|TRBD1|TRBV19|TRBJ2-1
CASSNPGQGVNEQFF
TGTGCCAGTAGCAATCCGGGACAGGGGGTTAATGAGCAGTTCTTC
>.|TRBD2|TRBV25-1|TRBJ2-3
CASSDAQAGAADTQYF
TGTGCCAGCAGTGACGCCCAAGCGGGGGCCGCAGATACGCAGTATTTT
>.|.|TRBV5-1|TRBJ1-1
CASSHETNTEAFF
TGCGCCAGCAGCCACGAGACAAACACTGAAGCTTTCTTT
>.|TRBD1|TRBV9|TRBJ1-1
CASSVGVTGGRNTEAFF
TGTGCCAGCAGCGTAGGGGTGACAGGGGGTAGAAACACTGAAGCTTTCTTT
>.|TRBD2|TRBV4-1|TRBJ2-7
CASSQDQTSGAYEQYF
TGCGCCAGCAGCCAAGATCAAACTAGCGGGGCATACGAGCAGTACTTC
>.|.|TRBV27|TRBJ2-1
CASSSGLFDEQFF
TGTGCCAGCAGTTCCGGACTATTCGATGAGCAGTTCTTC
>.|.|TRBV12-3/TRBV12-4|TRBJ1-1
CASSSGLPTEAFF
TGTGCCAGCAGTTCCGGACTGCCCACTGAAGCTTTCTTT
>.|.|TRBV11-2|TRBJ1-3
CASSLVGAYSGNTIYF
TGTGCCAGCAGCCTAGTGGGGGCCTACTCTGGAAACACCATATATTTT
>.|.|TRBV27|TRBJ2-6
CASSLSWGDGANVLTF
TGTGCCAGCAGTTTATCGTGGGGAGATGGGGCCAACGTCCTGACTTTC
>.|TRBD1|TRBV6-2/TRBV6-3|TRBJ1-1
CASSYKTGGEKMYEAFF
TGTGCCAGCAGTTACAAGACAGGGGGCGAAAAAATGTACGAAGCTTTCTTT
>.|TRBD2|TRBV27|TRBJ2-2
CASSRTSLNTGELFF
TGTGCCAGCAGTCGGACTAGCTTGAACACCGGGGAGCTGTTTTTT
>.|.|TRBV7-2|TRBJ1-1
CASSHPGYEAFF
TGTGCCAGCAGCCACCCCGGGTATGAAGCTTTCTTT
>.|.|TRBV19|TRBJ1-2
CASSMPPGGPYNYGYTF
TGTGCCAGTAGTATGCCGCCCGGGGGGCCCTACAACTATGGCTACACCTTC
>.|TRBD2|TRBV28|TRBJ2-2
CASSVSGRGTGELFF
TGTGCCAGCAGTGTTAGCGGGAGAGGCACCGGGGAGCTGTTTTTT
>.|.|TRBV12-3/TRBV12-4|TRBJ2-3
CATGDTSTDTQYF
TGTGCCACGGGTGATACTAGCACAGATACGCAGTATTTT
>.|TRBD1|TRBV7-9|TRBJ2-7
CASSPPGTGSYEQYF
TGTGCCAGCAGCCCACCCGGGACAGGCTCCTACGAGCAGTACTTC
>.|TRBD1|TRBV5-1|TRBJ1-2
CASSLARTGGGYGYTF
TGCGCCAGCAGCCTGGCGCGGACAGGGGGCGGGTATGGCTACACCTTC
>.|TRBD2|TRBV5-4|TRBJ2-3
CASSDGLAGDTDTQYF
TGTGCCAGCAGCGATGGACTAGCGGGGGACACAGATACGCAGTATTTT
>.|.|TRBV25-1|TRBJ1-2
CASNRDNYGYTF
TGTGCCAGCAACAGGGATAACTATGGCTACACCTTC
>.|.|TRBV18|TRBJ2-5
CASSPPAGARETQYF
TGTGCCAGCTCACCACCGGCAGGGGCCAGGGAGACCCAGTACTTC
>.|TRBD1|TRBV12-5|TRBJ2-1
CASGSDRGLYNEQFF
TGTGCTAGTGGATCTGACAGGGGCTTATACAATGAGCAGTTCTTC
>once|.|TRBV5-6|TRBJ1-6
CASSLGGPLLGSPLHF
TGTGCCAGCAGCTTGGGAGGGCCTCTCCTCGGTTCACCCCTCCACTTT
>.|.|TRBV6-5|TRBJ2-7
CASSYSGGYSYEQYF
TGTGCCAGCAGTTACAGCGGCGGATACTCCTACGAGCAGTACTTC
>.|TRBD2|TRBV3-1/TRBV3-2|TRBJ2-3
CASSHTAGETDTQYF
TGTGCCAGCAGCCATACGGCGGGAGAGACAGATACGCAGTATTTT
>.|TRBD1|TRBV3-1/TRBV3-2|TRBJ2-5
CASSQLPGGETQYF
TGTGCCAGCAGCCAATTACCAGGGGGAGAGACCCAGTACTTC
>.|.|TRBV27|TRBJ1-5
CASSLRGGFVNQPQHF
TGTGCCAGCAGTCTTCGGGGGGGTTTCGTCAATCAGCCCCAGCATTTT
>.|.|TRBV15|TRBJ1-6
CATSRDKSSYNSPLHF
TGTGCCACCAGCAGAGATAAGAGCTCCTATAATTCACCCCTCCACTTT
>.|.|TRBV5-8|TRBJ2-5
CASSLSGRGEETQYF
TGTGCCAGCAGCTTGTCCGGCAGGGGGGAAGAGACCCAGTACTTC
>.|.|TRBV29-1|TRBJ2-7
CSAQGGRGYEQYF
TGCAGCGCCCAAGGTGGCAGGGGCTACGAGCAGTACTTC
>.|.|TRBV11-2|TRBJ1-1
CASSDYTRSLGAFF
TGTGCCAGCAGCGACTATACACGAAGTTTAGGGGCTTTCTTT
>.|.|TRBV27|TRBJ2-3
CASSLFFSADTQYF
TGTGCCAGCAGTTTATTTTTTAGCGCAGATACGCAGTATTTT
>.|.|TRBV27|TRBJ2-2
CASSLNRVSTGELFF
TGTGCCAGCAGTTTAAACAGGGTATCCACCGGGGAGCTGTTTTTT
>.|TRBD1|TRBV7-2|TRBJ2-7
CASSFDGTVPEQYF
TGTGCCAGCAGCTTCGACGGGACAGTGCCCGAGCAGTACTTC
>.|TRBD2|TRBV19|TRBJ2-7
CASSGTTTYEQYF
TGTGCCAGTAGCGGGACTACGACCTACGAGCAGTACTTC
>.|.|TRBV10-3|TRBJ2-5
CAISESGGVLETQYF
TGTGCCATCAGTGAGTCAGGGGGAGTATTAGAGACCCAGTACTTC
>.|.|TRBV7-9|TRBJ2-7
CASSSYGRSSYEQYF
TGTGCCAGCAGCTCGTACGGTCGTAGCTCCTACGAGCAGTACTTC
>.|.|TRBV21-1|TRBJ1-5
CASSKTRESQPQHF
TGTGCCAGCAGCAAAACGAGGGAGAGTCAGCCCCAGCATTTT